Each of the 30 T cell receptor beta chains below was sequenced from the same sample in a study of control samples from healthy donors and cancer patients. Method: immunoSEQ multiplex PCR; TCRdb's copy keeps in-frame clones and lacks some. Of approximately 84,000 clones listed, roughly 89% are singletons. The sequenced sample was blood. These receptors were obtained from a man younger than 45 in good health.

The chain combines TRBV7-9 with TRBJ2-1; 7 bases are shared with TRBD2. The CDR3 has 15 amino acids. From germline, CDR1 is SEHNR and CDR2 FQNEAQ (reference sequence). Trimming at V came to 2 bases and at J to 0 bases, leaving 1 base not matched to a gene. CDR3 in amino acids: CASSLSGDSYNEQFF. The CDR3 DNA reads as TGTGCCAGCAGCTTAAGCGGGGACTCCTACAATGAGCAGTTCTTC.

This rearrangement joins TRBV6-2 or TRBV6-3 to TRBJ2-4; D is uncertain. V gave up 2 bases and J gave up 2 bases, with 10 bases separating them. This CDR3 has 15 residues. Germline CDR1 reads MNHEY; CDR2 reads SVGEGT. CDR3 loop: CASSYAARPKNIQYF. The CDR3 DNA reads TGTGCCAGCAGTTACGCCGCCCGACCCAAAAACATTCAGTACTTC.

The chain is built from TRBV7-3 and TRBJ2-5; 8 nucleotides line up with TRBD1. V trimming: 5 bases; J trimming: 4 bases; junction bases outside the gene matches: 3. The CDR3 loop spans 13 amino acids. The germline V gene encodes CDR1 SGHTA and CDR2 FQGTGA. This chain's CDR3 is CASSPQGGETQYF. DNA for the CDR3: TGTGCCAGCAGCCCACAGGGGGGAGAGACCCAGTACTTC.

The chain combines TRBV27 with TRBJ1-2, with TRBD1 identical over 7 bases. Germline V CDR1 and CDR2: MNHEY, SMNVEV (reference sequence). The CDR3 is 13 amino acids. V was pared by 7 bases and J by 6 bases, with 8 bases of the junction left unmatched. The CDR3 spells CASKSAGGDGYTF. In DNA form, the CDR3 reads TGTGCCAGCAAGTCCGCAGGGGGAGATGGCTACACCTTC.

This clone was observed a handful of times. The chain combines TRBV9 with TRBJ1-6; 7 positions agree with TRBD1. This CDR3 comprises 14 residues. J was trimmed by 10 bases and V by 4 bases; bases with no gene match: 8. Germline assignment: CDR1 SGDLS and CDR2 YYNGEE. CDR3 bases: TGTGCCAGCAGCACATACAGGGGAGACTCACCCCTCCACTTT. The encoded protein is CASSTYRGDSPLHF.

The count of this clone is one. The chain employs TRBV4-3 and TRBJ1-3; D call uncertain. CDR3 length: 15 residues. V lost 3 bases and J lost 2, with 11 bases in between. CDR1 LGHNA and CDR2 YSLEER come from the germline V gene. CDR3 DNA sequence: TGCGCCAGCAGCCAGGCTCGCGGGGCTGGAAACACCATATATTTT. It translates to CASSQARGAGNTIYF.

The chain couples TRBV6-1 to TRBJ1-6; 8 bases fit TRBD1. This CDR3 has 16 amino acids. The junction had 8 bases not matched to a gene; V was cut back by 4 bases and J by 6 bases. Germline V lookup: CDR1 MNHNS, CDR2 SASEGT. This chain's CDR3 is CASSGPPGQANSPLHF. DNA of the CDR3: TGTGCCAGCAGTGGGCCCCCGGGACAGGCTAATTCACCCCTCCACTTT.

The chain carries TRBV28 and TRBJ2-5, with D possibly being TRBD1 (6 bases). Trimming took off 6 bases at V and 0 bases at J, with 17 bases between the two ends. Germline assignment: CDR1 MDHEN and CDR2 SYDVKM. CDR3 length equals 16 residues. CDR3 sequence reads: CASRGAGDKNQETQYF. CDR3 bases: TGTGCCAGCAGGGGGGCAGGGGATAAAAACCAAGAGACCCAGTACTTC.

The chain combines TRBV5-1 with TRBJ1-1; D is possibly TRBD1 (6 bases). Germline CDR1 and CDR2: SGHRS and YFSETQ. Deletions cut 3 bases from V and 6 bases from J, with 15 bases between. The CDR3 is 14 residues long. CDR3 in amino acids: CASSSGQKLAEAFF. The DNA for the CDR3 is TGCGCCAGCAGCTCGGGACAAAAGCTCGCTGAAGCTTTCTTT.

The chain recombines TRBV10-3 with TRBJ1-1; TRBD1 is a possible D gene (6 bases). The CDR3 covers 15 residues. V gave up 2 bases and J gave up 1 base, with 11 bases separating them. Germline CDR1 is ENHRY and CDR2 is SYGVKD. The CDR3, as DNA: TGTGCCATCAGTGAGGGAGGACAGCGGAACACTGAAGCTTTCTTT. Residues: CAISEGGQRNTEAFF.

Details on this clone: The junction departs from germline at one end; a sequencing error may be responsible. DNA for the CDR3: TGTGCCGGCAGGACCGACACCAGCTACGAGCAGTACTTC. Amino acids: CAGRTDTSYEQYF. The V call is TRBV6-5, the J call TRBJ2-7; D unclear. Germline CDR1 reads MNHEY; CDR2 reads SVGAGI. The CDR3 loop spans 13 amino acids.

The V and J genes are TRBV2 and TRBJ2-2, with TRBD2 identical over 7 bases. Germline V gene data show CDR1 as SNHLY and CDR2 as FYNNEI. The CDR3 covers 15 residues. V lost 6 bases to trimming and J lost 7 bases; unmatched junction nucleotides: 11. In DNA, the CDR3 is TGTGCCAGCAGACGGGGGATAGGACTAGGCGGGGAGCTGTTTTTT. Its protein is CASRRGIGLGGELFF.

The chain carries TRBV7-9 and TRBJ2-1; possibly TRBD2 for D (6 bases). The CDR3 covers 16 residues. Germline V CDR1 and CDR2: SEHNR, FQNEAQ (reference sequence). V lost 2 bases and J 12 bases, leaving 23 bases between the germline ends. CDR3 sequence: CASSLKVEGPLAGQFF. CDR3 in DNA: TGTGCCAGCAGCTTAAAGGTGGAGGGACCCCTAGCAGGGCAGTTCTTC.

This clone appeared once. V is TRBV28 and J is TRBJ1-5; D is possibly TRBD1 (6 bases). The V end lost 9 bases, the J end lost 3 bases, and 27 bases lay between the germline ends. The CDR3 totals 18 residues. In germline, CDR1 is MDHEN, CDR2 SYDVKM. The CDR3 protein is CASLEYKGVRGPNQPQHF. The CDR3 DNA reads TGTGCCAGTCTCGAATACAAAGGGGTTCGGGGGCCCAATCAGCCCCAGCATTTT.

V is TRBV6-6 and J is TRBJ1-3; D may be TRBD1 (5 bases). Germline V gene sequence: CDR1 MNHNY, CDR2 SVGAGI (reference sequence). The V and J ends lost 6 bases and 0 bases respectively, with 12 bases between them. The CDR3 loop spans 15 amino acids. CDR3 residues: CASRPDSNSGNTIYF. The CDR3 coding sequence is TGTGCCAGCAGACCCGACAGTAACTCTGGAAACACCATATATTTT.

This chain connects TRBV5-4 to TRBJ2-3; 9 bases agree with TRBD1. Germline V gene data show CDR1 as SGHNT and CDR2 as YYREEE (reference sequence). The CDR3 sequence is 16 residues long. V lost 4 bases to trimming and J lost 5 bases; unmatched junction nucleotides: 11. CDR3 DNA: TGTGCCAGCAGCACTAGGACAGGGGAGAGAGAAGATACGCAGTATTTT. Its protein is CASSTRTGEREDTQYF.

This clone was detected once. The chain recombines TRBV14 with TRBJ1-1; D is ambiguous. This CDR3 spans 14 amino acids. Trimming cost V 0 bases and J 6 bases, with 11 bases left between them. Germline CDR1 SGHDN, CDR2 FVKESK. CDR3 nucleotides: TGTGCCAGCAGCCAAGAATCCCTTTGGCCTGAAGCTTTCTTT. Translation gives CASSQESLWPEAFF.

The chain's CDR3 is CASSIGAGPYYEQYF. The CDR3 bases are TGTGCCAGCAGTATTGGGGCGGGCCCCTATTACGAGCAGTACTTC. This sequence joins TRBV5-5 and TRBJ2-7, with D tentatively TRBD1 or TRBD2 (5 bases each). Per the germline V gene, CDR1 is SGHKS and CDR2 is YYEKEE (reference sequence). The CDR3 consists of 15 residues. The ends were cut back, 5 bases at V and 4 bases at J, with 19 bases in the middle. Variable domain in full (rest from reference TRBV5-5 and TRBJ2-7): DAGVTQSPTHLIKTRGQQVTLRCSPISGHKSVSWYQQVLGQGPQFIFQYYEKEERGRGNFPDRFSARQFPNYSSELNVNALLLGDSALYLCASSIGAGPYYEQYFGPGTRLTVT.

This chain links TRBV11-2 with TRBJ2-3; the D gene is possibly TRBD1 (6 bases). The V gene's germline CDR1 is SGHAT and CDR2 FQNNGV. This CDR3 region has 15 residues. Trimming removed 4 bases at V and 1 base at J, with 12 bases between. As DNA, the CDR3 is TGTGCCAGCAGCTCAACCAGGGGACGCACAGATACGCAGTATTTT. Translation: CASSSTRGRTDTQYF.

J is TRBJ2-5 and V is TRBV6-5; 7 bases are a match to TRBD2. V shed 7 bases and J 2 bases; nucleotides not matched to a gene: 10. The germline gives CDR1 MNHEY, CDR2 SVGAGI. This CDR3 has 15 residues. As DNA, the CDR3 is TGTGCCAGCATGGTTAAAGCGGGGATACAAGAGACCCAGTACTTC. The encoded protein is CASMVKAGIQETQYF.

This clone occurred once. J is TRBJ2-7 and V is TRBV12-3 or TRBV12-4; D is ambiguous. V gave up 5 bases and J gave up 5 bases, with 7 bases separating them. The CDR3 length is 11 residues. CDR3 residues: CASSLLDEQYF. CDR3 DNA sequence: TGTGCCAGCAGTCTTCTCGACGAGCAGTACTTC.

The genes are TRBV3-1 (or the pseudogene TRBV3-2) and TRBJ2-1; tentative D call: TRBD2 (6 bases). V lost 1 base, J lost 6 bases, and 16 bases lay in between. Looked up from germline, CDR1 is LGHDT and CDR2 is YNNKEL (reference sequence). This CDR3 has 16 residues. CDR3 residues: CASSQVGGFEFNEQFF. CDR3 DNA sequence: TGTGCCAGCAGCCAAGTTGGGGGGTTCGAGTTCAATGAGCAGTTCTTC.

This clone came up once. This sequence joins TRBV24-1 and TRBJ2-1, with 9 bases aligning to TRBD2. The CDR3 covers 17 residues. The V segment lost 4 bases and the J segment 0 bases; nucleotides outside the gene matches: 6. CDR1 KGHDR and CDR2 SFDVKD come from the germline V gene. For the CDR3, the DNA is TGTGCCACCAGTGACGGCGGGAGGGGGAGCTCCTACAATGAGCAGTTCTTC. This encodes CATSDGGRGSSYNEQFF.

V is TRBV29-1 and J is TRBJ1-2; TRBD1 matches 7 bases. Trimming removed 4 bases from V and 3 bases from J; junction bases left unmatched: 5. The CDR3 runs 13 residues. CDR1 is SQVTM and CDR2 is ANQGSEA in the germline V gene. As DNA, the CDR3 is TGCAGCGTTGGCGGCAGGGGGGACTATGGCTACACCTTC. As protein: CSVGGRGDYGYTF.

The gene calls are TRBV4-3 and TRBJ2-1; 10 bases align to TRBD2. CDR3 length: 16 residues. Germline trimming cut 1 base from V and 8 bases from J; bases unmatched to any gene: 8. Germline CDR1 is LGHNA and CDR2 is YSLEER. The chain's CDR3 is CASSQGWRTSGDEQFF. The CDR3 DNA sequence: TGCGCCAGCAGCCAAGGGTGGAGGACTAGCGGTGATGAGCAGTTCTTC.

The chain has TRBV5-8 and TRBJ2-5; the D gene is possibly TRBD2 (5 bases). The CDR3 sequence is 16 residues long. Germline CDR1 SGHTS, CDR2 YDEGEE. Trimming cost V 0 bases and J 0 bases, with 12 bases left between them. CDR3 sequence: CASSLGPTGYQETQYF. The CDR3 region has the DNA TGTGCCAGCAGCTTGGGACCTACGGGGTACCAAGAGACCCAGTACTTC.

This rearrangement joins TRBV30 to TRBJ2-7, with a tentative D call TRBD1 (6 bases). CDR3 size: 11 residues. V lost 2 bases to trimming and J lost 10 bases, with 12 bases between them. Germline values: CDR1 GTSNPN, CDR2 SVGIG (reference sequence). The CDR3 protein is CAWSQQGIQYF. The CDR3 DNA follows: TGTGCCTGGAGTCAACAGGGAATTCAGTACTTC. The whole variable domain, remainder taken from reference TRBV30 and TRBJ2-7, is SQTIHQWPATLVQPVGSPLSLECTVEGTSNPNLYWYRQAAGRGLQLLFYSVGIGQISSEVPQNLSASRPQDRQFILSSKKLLLSDSGFYLCAWSQQGIQYFGPGTRLTVT.

The chain uses TRBV5-4 and TRBJ1-1; TRBD1 matches 9 bases. The CDR3 extends over 14 amino acids. The V gene end was trimmed by 4 bases and the J gene end by 4 bases; junction bases not matched to a gene: 5. The germline CDR1 and CDR2 sequences are SGHNT and YYREEE (reference sequence). Here the CDR3 DNA reads TGTGCCAGCAGCATAGGGACAGGGTTCACTGAAGCTTTCTTT. It encodes CASSIGTGFTEAFF.

The CDR3: CAISESLLESSPLHF. In DNA, the CDR3 is TGTGCCATCAGTGAGTCGCTCCTTGAAAGTTCACCCCTCCACTTT. This chain connects TRBV10-3 to TRBJ1-6; D not certain. Per germline, CDR1 ENHRY and CDR2 SYGVKD. Trimming cost V 0 bases and J 9 bases, with 12 bases left between them. There are 15 residues in the CDR3.

V is TRBV7-3 and J is TRBJ2-2; D is undetermined. From germline, CDR1 is SGHTA and CDR2 FQGTGA. This CDR3 has 13 residues. V dropped 6 bases and J dropped 4 bases, with 9 bases sitting between them. CDR3 in DNA: TGTGCCAGCAGGTCATTCGGCACCGGGGAGCTGTTTTTT. It translates to CASRSFGTGELFF.